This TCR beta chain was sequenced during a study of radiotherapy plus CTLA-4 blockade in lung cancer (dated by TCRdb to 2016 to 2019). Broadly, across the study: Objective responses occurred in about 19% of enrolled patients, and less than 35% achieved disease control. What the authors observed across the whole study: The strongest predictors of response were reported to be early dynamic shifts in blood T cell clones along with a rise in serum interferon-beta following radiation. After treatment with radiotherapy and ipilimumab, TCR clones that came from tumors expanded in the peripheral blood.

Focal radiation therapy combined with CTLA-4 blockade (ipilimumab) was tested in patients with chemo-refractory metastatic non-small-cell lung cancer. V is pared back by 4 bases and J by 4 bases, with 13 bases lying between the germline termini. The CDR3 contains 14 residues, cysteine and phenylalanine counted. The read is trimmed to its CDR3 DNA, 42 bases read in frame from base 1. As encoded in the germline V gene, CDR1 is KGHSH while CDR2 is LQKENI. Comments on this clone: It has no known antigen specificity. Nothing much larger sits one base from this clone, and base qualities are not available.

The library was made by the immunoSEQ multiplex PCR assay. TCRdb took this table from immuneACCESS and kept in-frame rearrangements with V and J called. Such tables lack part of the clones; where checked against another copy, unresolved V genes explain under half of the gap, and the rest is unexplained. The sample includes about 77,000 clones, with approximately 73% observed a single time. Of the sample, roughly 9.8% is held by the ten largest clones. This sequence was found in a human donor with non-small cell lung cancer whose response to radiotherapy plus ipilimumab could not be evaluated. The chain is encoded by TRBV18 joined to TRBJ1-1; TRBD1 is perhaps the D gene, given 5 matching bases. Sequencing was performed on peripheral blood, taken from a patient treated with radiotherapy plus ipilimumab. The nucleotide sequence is TGTGCCAGCTCACGGGACGGGGGGGGCACTGAAGCTTTCTTT. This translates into CASSRDGGGTEAFF. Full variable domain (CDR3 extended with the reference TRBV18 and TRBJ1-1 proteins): NAGVMQNPRHLVRRRGQEARLRCSPMKGHSHVYWYRQLPEEGLKFMVYLQKENIIDESGMPKERFSAEFPKEGPSILRIQQVVRGDSAAYFCASSRDGGGTEAFFGQGTRLTVV.